This is a list of T cell receptor beta chains from one sample in a study of blood T cells in healthy people across ages. MiXCR was run by TCRdb on the 5' RACE reads, yielding one entry per CDR3 protein. The sample has 550,000 to 750,000 distinct CDR3 sequences, under 25% seen once. Sequenced: blood. The receptors here all came from a man aged 70-80 years in good health. Each CDR3 is given with its conserved first and last residue. A D gene is named only where the DNA matches it firmly. The listing skips clone size in some rows; elsewhere it reads once, few, many or a size class.

CSARVFRGLGYEQYF	TGCAGTGCTAGAGTTTTTAGGGGGCTTGGCTACGAGCAGTACTTC	.	TRBV20-1	TRBD1	TRBJ2-7
CASSPGQGVADTQYF	TGTGCCAGCAGCCCAGGACAGGGGGTCGCAGATACGCAGTATTTT	few	TRBV7-9	TRBD1	TRBJ2-3
CASSFGQNEQFF	TGCGCCAGCAGCTTCGGACAGAATGAGCAGTTCTTC	many	TRBV5-1	.	TRBJ2-1
CASSVGTSGALETQYF	TGTGCCAGCAGCGTAGGAACTAGCGGAGCCCTCGAGACCCAGTACTTC	.	TRBV9	TRBD2	TRBJ2-5
CASSQAGTPQETQYF	TGCGCCAGCAGCCAAGCGGGAACACCTCAAGAGACCCAGTACTTC	few	TRBV4-1	.	TRBJ2-5
CASRRGLAAYEQYF	TGTGCCAGCAGAAGAGGGCTAGCGGCCTACGAGCAGTACTTC	.	TRBV13	TRBD2	TRBJ2-7
CSARDPNREGLAKNIQYF	TGCAGTGCTAGAGATCCAAACAGGGAGGGGCTAGCCAAAAACATTCAGTACTTC	.	TRBV20-1	.	TRBJ2-4
CASMSGTGGGGYTF	TGTGCCAGCATGTCCGGGACAGGGGGCGGTGGCTACACCTTC	few	TRBV12-3/TRBV12-4	TRBD1	TRBJ1-2
CASSQGSPNTGELFF	TGTGCCAGCAGCCAAGGAAGCCCGAACACCGGGGAGCTGTTTTTT	few	TRBV3-1	.	TRBJ2-2
CASSLAGLAGGADTQYF	TGCGCCAGCAGCTTGGCCGGACTAGCGGGAGGGGCAGATACGCAGTATTTT	.	TRBV5-1	TRBD2	TRBJ2-3
CAISDRGEADTQYF	TGTGCCATCAGTGACAGGGGGGAGGCAGATACGCAGTATTTT	few	TRBV10-3	.	TRBJ2-3
CATSRVPGWQETQYF	TGTGCCACCAGCAGAGTGCCAGGGTGGCAAGAGACCCAGTACTTC	.	TRBV15	.	TRBJ2-5
CASSPLAEAYEQYF	TGTGCCAGCAGTCCTCTAGCGGAAGCCTACGAGCAGTACTTC	few	TRBV28	TRBD2	TRBJ2-7
CASSSGVAGGSYEQYF	TGTGCCAGCAGCTCGGGGGTAGCGGGAGGTTCCTACGAGCAGTACTTC	.	TRBV13	TRBD2	TRBJ2-7
CASSRGGTGSGYTF	TGTGCCAGCAGCCGCGGGGGGACAGGGTCTGGCTACACCTTC	.	TRBV28	TRBD1	TRBJ1-2
CASSGQGAFPDTQYF	TGTGCCAGCAGTGGGCAGGGGGCCTTCCCAGATACGCAGTATTTT	few	TRBV2	TRBD1	TRBJ2-3
CASSSRVGEETQYF	TGTGCCAGCAGCTCCCGAGTTGGGGAAGAGACCCAGTACTTC	.	TRBV12-3/TRBV12-4	.	TRBJ2-5
CASSLLAGASYNEQFF	TGTGCCAGCAGTTTACTAGCGGGAGCCTCCTACAATGAGCAGTTCTTC	.	TRBV3-1	TRBD2	TRBJ2-1
CATSRDMVGGETQYF	TGTGCCACCAGCAGAGATATGGTGGGGGGTGAGACCCAGTACTTC	few	TRBV15	.	TRBJ2-5
CASSLVLGQHEKLFF	TGTGCCAGCAGCTTAGTTTTAGGGCAACATGAAAAACTGTTTTTT	.	TRBV7-8	.	TRBJ1-4
CASSQGVSGLSYNEQFF	TGCGCCAGCAGCCAAGGGGTTTCAGGGTTGTCCTACAATGAGCAGTTCTTC	few	TRBV4-3	.	TRBJ2-1
CASSPTGAGGYEQYF	TGTGCCAGCAGTCCGACTGGAGCGGGAGGGTACGAGCAGTACTTC	few	TRBV28	TRBD2	TRBJ2-7
CASSVEPSGRYEQYF	TGTGCCAGCAGCGTAGAACCTAGCGGGAGGTACGAGCAGTACTTC	.	TRBV9	TRBD2	TRBJ2-7